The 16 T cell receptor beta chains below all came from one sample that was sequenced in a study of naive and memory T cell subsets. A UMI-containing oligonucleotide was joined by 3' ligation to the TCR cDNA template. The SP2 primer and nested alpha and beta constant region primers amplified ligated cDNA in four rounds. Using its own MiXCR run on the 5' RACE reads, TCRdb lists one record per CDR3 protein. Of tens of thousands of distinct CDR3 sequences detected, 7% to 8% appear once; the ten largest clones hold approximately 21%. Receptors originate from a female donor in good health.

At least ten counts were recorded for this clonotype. Here the CDR3 DNA reads TGTGCCATCAAACCGGGGGGAGGTTCAGATACGCAGTATTTT. Its protein product is CAIKPGGGSDTQYF. The gene calls are TRBV27 and TRBJ2-3, with 7 bases matching TRBD2. Germline assignment: CDR1 MNHEY and CDR2 SMNVEV (reference sequence). The V segment lost 10 bases and the J segment 4 bases; nucleotides outside the gene matches: 11. This CDR3 comprises 14 residues.

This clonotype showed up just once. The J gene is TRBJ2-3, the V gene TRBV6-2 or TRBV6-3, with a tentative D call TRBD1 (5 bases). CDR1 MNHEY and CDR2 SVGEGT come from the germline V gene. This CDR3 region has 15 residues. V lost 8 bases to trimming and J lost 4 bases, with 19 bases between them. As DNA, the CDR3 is TGTGCCAGCGGGGCCGACCGCCATCGCCCAGATACGCAGTATTTT. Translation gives CASGADRHRPDTQYF.

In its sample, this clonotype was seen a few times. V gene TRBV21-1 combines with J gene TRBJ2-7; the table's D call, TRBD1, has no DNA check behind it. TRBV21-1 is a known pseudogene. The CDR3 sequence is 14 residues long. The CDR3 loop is CASSKNRGRNEQYF. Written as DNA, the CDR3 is TGTGCCAGCAGCAAAAACAGGGGCCGGAACGAGCAGTACTTC.

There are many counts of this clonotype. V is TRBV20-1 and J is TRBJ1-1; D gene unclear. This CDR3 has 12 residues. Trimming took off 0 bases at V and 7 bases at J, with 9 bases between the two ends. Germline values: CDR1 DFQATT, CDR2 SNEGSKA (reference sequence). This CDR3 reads CSAREGSHEAFF. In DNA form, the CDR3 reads TGCAGTGCTAGAGAAGGGAGTCATGAAGCTTTCTTT.

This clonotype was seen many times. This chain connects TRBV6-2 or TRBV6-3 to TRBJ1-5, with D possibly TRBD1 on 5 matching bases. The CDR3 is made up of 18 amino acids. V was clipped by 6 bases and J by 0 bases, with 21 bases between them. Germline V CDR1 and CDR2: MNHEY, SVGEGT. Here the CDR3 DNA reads TGTGCCAGCAGACCCGGGGGATACAGTCTATATAGCAATCAGCCCCAGCATTTT. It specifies CASRPGGYSLYSNQPQHF.

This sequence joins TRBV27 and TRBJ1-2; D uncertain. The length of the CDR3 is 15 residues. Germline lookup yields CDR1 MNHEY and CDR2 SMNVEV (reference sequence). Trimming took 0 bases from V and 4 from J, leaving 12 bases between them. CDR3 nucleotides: TGTGCCAGCAGTTTATCGCATGGCAGCTCCTATGGCTACACCTTC. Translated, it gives CASSLSHGSSYGYTF.

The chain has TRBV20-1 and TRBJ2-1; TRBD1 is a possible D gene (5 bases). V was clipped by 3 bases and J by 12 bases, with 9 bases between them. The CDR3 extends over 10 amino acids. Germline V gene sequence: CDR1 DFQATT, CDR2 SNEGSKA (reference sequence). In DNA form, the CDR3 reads TGCAGTGCTAGTGCGCAGGGGCAGTTCTTC. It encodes CSASAQGQFF.

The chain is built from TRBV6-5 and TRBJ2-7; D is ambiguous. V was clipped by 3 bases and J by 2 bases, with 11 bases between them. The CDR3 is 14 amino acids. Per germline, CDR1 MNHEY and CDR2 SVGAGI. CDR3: CASSYSLQAYEQYF. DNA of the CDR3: TGTGCCAGCAGTTATTCACTCCAAGCCTACGAGCAGTACTTC.

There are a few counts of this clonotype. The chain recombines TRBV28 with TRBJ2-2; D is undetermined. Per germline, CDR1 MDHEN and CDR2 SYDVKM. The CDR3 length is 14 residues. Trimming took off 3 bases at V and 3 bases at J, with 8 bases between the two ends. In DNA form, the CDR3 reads TGTGCCAGCAGTTTTTGGCAGGACACCGGGGAGCTGTTTTTT. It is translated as CASSFWQDTGELFF.

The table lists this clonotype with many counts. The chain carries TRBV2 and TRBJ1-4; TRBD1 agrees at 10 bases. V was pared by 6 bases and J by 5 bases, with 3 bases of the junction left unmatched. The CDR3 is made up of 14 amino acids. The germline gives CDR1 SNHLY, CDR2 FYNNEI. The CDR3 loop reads CASSRDRGNEKLFF. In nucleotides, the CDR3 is TGTGCCAGCAGCCGGGACAGGGGAAATGAAAAACTGTTTTTT.

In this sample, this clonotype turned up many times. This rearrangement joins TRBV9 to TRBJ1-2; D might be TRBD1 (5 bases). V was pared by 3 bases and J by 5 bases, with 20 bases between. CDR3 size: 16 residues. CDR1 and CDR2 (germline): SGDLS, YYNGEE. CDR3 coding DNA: TGTGCCAGCAGCGGGCTGAAAGGGGCGCGTGGTTATGGCTACACCTTC. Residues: CASSGLKGARGYGYTF.

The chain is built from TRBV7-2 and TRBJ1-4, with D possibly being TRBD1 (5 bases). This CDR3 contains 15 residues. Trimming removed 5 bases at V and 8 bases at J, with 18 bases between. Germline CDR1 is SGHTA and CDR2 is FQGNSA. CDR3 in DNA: TGTGCCAGCAGCCCGGCGGTTGTAGCAGGGGAAAAACTGTTTTTT. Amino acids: CASSPAVVAGEKLFF.

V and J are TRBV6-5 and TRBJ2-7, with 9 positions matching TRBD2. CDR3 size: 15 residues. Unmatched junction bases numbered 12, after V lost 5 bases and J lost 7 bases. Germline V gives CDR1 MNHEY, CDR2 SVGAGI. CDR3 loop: CASSKRTSGRPEQYF. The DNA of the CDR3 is TGTGCCAGCAGTAAGAGAACTAGCGGGCGCCCGGAGCAGTACTTC.

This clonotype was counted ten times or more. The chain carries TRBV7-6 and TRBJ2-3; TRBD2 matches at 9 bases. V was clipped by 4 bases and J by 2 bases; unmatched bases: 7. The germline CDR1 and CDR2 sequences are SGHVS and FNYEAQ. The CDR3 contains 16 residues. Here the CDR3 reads CASSYSAGGLTDTQYF. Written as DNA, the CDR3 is TGTGCCAGCAGCTACAGCGCGGGAGGGCTCACAGATACGCAGTATTTT.

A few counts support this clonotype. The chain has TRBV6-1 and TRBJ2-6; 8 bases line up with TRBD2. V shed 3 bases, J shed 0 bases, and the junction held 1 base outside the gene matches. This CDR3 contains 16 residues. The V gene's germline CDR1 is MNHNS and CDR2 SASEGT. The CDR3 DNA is TGTGCCAGCAGTGATACTAGCGGCTCTGGGGCCAACGTCCTGACTTTC. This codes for CASSDTSGSGANVLTF.

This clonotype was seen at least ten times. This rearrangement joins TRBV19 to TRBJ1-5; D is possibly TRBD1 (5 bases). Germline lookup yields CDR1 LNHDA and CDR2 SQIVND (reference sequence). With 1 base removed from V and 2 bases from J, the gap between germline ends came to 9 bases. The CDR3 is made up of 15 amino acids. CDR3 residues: CASSIASRGNQPQHF. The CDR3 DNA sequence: TGTGCCAGTAGTATAGCTTCCAGGGGCAATCAGCCCCAGCATTTT.